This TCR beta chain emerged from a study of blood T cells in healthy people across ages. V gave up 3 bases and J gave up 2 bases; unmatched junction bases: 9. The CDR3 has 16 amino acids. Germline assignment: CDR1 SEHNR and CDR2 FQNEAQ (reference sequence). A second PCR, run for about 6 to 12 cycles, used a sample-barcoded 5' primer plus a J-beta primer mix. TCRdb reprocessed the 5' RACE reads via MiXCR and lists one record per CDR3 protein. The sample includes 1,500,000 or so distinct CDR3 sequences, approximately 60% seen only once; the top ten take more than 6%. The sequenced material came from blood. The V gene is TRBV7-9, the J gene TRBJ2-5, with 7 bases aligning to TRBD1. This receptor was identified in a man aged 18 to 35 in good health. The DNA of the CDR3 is TGTGCCAGCAGCTTCTGGGATAGGGGGCAACAAGAGACCCAGTACTTC. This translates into CASSFWDRGQQETQYF.